The rows below give T cell receptor beta chains drawn from one sample of a study of response to subunit inactivated influenza vaccine. TCRdb itself ran the RT-PCR reads through MiXCR, one entry per CDR3 protein. The data show 800,000 to 1,000,000 distinct CDR3 sequences, 21% seen once. Here the sequenced sample was PBMCs from blood, taken 5 to 6 days after vaccination. Every receptor here comes from a man in his fifties who received an inactivated influenza vaccine. Each CDR3 is given with its conserved first and last residue. D genes are given only for firm matches. The size field is filled for only some rows; it gives once, few, many or a size class.

d_gene	v_gene	abundance	j_gene	CDR3nt	CDR3aa
NA	TRBV5-1	few	TRBJ1-2	TGCGCCAGCAGCCCAAACAGTGGACAGCAAGGGGATGGCTACACCTTC	CASSPNSGQQGDGYTF
TRBD2	TRBV9	NA	TRBJ2-5	TGTGCCAGCAGCCCCGATGGGACTAGCGGGAGAATAGAGACCCAGTACTTC	CASSPDGTSGRIETQYF
TRBD2	TRBV4-3	few	TRBJ2-1	TGCGCCAGCAGTCTCGAGCGGGGGGGCTACAATGAGCAGTTCTTC	CASSLERGGYNEQFF
TRBD1	TRBV6-5	few	TRBJ1-3	TGTGCCAGCAGTTTTCTTCCGGGACAGCTCGATTTCTCTGGAAACACCATATATTTT	CASSFLPGQLDFSGNTIYF
NA	TRBV30	NA	TRBJ2-3	TGTGCCTGGAGTACCCCGTGGGACGGGACAGATACGCAGTATTTT	CAWSTPWDGTDTQYF
NA	TRBV25-1	once	TRBJ2-6	TGTGCCAGCAGTATAGACTGGAGTCTCTCTGGGGCCAACGTCCTGACTTTC	CASSIDWSLSGANVLTF
NA	TRBV5-5	few	TRBJ2-1	TGTGCCAGCAGAGAGCGAGTCGATGAGCAGTTCTTC	CASRERVDEQFF
TRBD1	TRBV9	few	TRBJ2-5	TGTGCCAGCAGCGTATGGACAGGGTCTCAAGAGACCCAGTACTTC	CASSVWTGSQETQYF
TRBD1	TRBV12-3/TRBV12-4	NA	TRBJ2-3	TGTGCCACCAAGGACAGGGCTAGCACAGATACGCAGTATTTT	CATKDRASTDTQYF
NA	TRBV18	NA	TRBJ1-2	TGTGCCAGCTCACTGACAGATTCTAACTATGGCTACACCTTC	CASSLTDSNYGYTF
TRBD1	TRBV28	NA	TRBJ2-6	TGTGCCAGCAGTGACAGGGTTGCTGGGGCCAACGTCCTGACTTTC	CASSDRVAGANVLTF
NA	TRBV10-3	NA	TRBJ2-5	TGTGCCATCAGTGAGACGATGGAGGGGTGGAGAGTGACCCAGTACTTC	CAISETMEGWRVTQYF
TRBD1	TRBV29-1	NA	TRBJ1-4	TGCAGCGTTCACGACAGGGCGGGAGAAAAACTGTTTTTT	CSVHDRAGEKLFF
NA	TRBV20-1	NA	TRBJ2-6	TGCAGTGCTAGGAAACTAGGGGCCGGGGCCAACGTCCTGACTTTC	CSARKLGAGANVLTF
NA	TRBV5-1	few	TRBJ2-6	TGCGCCAGCAGCTCCACGTGGGGGACTGGGGCCAACGTCCTGACTTTC	CASSSTWGTGANVLTF
TRBD2	TRBV6-1	few	TRBJ2-7	TGTGCCAGCAGCACGGGACTAGCGGGAGTTGACGAGCAGTACTTC	CASSTGLAGVDEQYF
TRBD1	TRBV28	many	TRBJ1-1	TGTGCCAGCAGTCTGACAGGGAGGAGCACTGAAGCTTTCTTT	CASSLTGRSTEAFF
NA	TRBV18	NA	TRBJ2-1	TGTGCCAGCTCACCCCCCGGCTTAAACAATGAGCAGTTCTTC	CASSPPGLNNEQFF
TRBD2	TRBV12-3/TRBV12-4	NA	TRBJ2-1	TGTGCCAGCAGTCCGATGACTAGCGGGGGCATTGAGCAGTTCTTC	CASSPMTSGGIEQFF
NA	TRBV3-1	few	TRBJ2-7	TGTGCCAGCAGCCAAGATGGGGGTTTTTACGAGCAGTACTTC	CASSQDGGFYEQYF